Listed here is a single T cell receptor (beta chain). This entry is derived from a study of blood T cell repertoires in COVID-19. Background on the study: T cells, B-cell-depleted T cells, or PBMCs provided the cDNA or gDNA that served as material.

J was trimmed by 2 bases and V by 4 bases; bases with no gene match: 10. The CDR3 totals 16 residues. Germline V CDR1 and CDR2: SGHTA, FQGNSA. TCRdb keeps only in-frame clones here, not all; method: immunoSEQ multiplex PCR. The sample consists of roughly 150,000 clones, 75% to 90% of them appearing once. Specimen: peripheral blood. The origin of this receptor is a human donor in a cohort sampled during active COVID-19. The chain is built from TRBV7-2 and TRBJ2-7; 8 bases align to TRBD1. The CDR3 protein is CASSWGQAETTYEQYF. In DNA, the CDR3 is TGTGCCAGCAGCTGGGGACAGGCTGAAACCACCTACGAGCAGTACTTC. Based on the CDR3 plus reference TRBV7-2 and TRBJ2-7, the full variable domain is GAGVSQSPSNKVTEKGKDVELRCDPISGHTALYWYRQSLGQGLEFLIYFQGNSAPDKSGLPSDRFSAERTGGSVSTLTIQRTQQEDSAVYLCASSWGQAETTYEQYFGPGTRLTVT.